The sequence of this T cell receptor beta chain was determined in a study of blood T cell repertoires in COVID-19. Using immunoSEQ multiplex PCR, the repertoire was profiled, and TCRdb retains in-frame clones only, with some absent. Here the sample spans 200,000 to 250,000 clones, approximately 90% being singletons. This clone has a single count. Input material: PBMCs or T cells enriched from blood (not recorded which). The sequence came from a young woman who had recovered from COVID-19.

CDR3 sequence: CASSQTGTGGELYGYTF. The CDR3, as DNA: TGCGCCAGCAGCCAGACCGGGACAGGGGGCGAGCTCTATGGCTACACCTTC. The chain employs TRBV4-1 and TRBJ1-2; 12 bases fit TRBD1. Trimming at V came to 3 bases and at J to 4 bases, leaving 9 bases not matched to a gene. The CDR3 length is 17 residues. From germline, CDR1 is MGHRA and CDR2 YSYEKL.